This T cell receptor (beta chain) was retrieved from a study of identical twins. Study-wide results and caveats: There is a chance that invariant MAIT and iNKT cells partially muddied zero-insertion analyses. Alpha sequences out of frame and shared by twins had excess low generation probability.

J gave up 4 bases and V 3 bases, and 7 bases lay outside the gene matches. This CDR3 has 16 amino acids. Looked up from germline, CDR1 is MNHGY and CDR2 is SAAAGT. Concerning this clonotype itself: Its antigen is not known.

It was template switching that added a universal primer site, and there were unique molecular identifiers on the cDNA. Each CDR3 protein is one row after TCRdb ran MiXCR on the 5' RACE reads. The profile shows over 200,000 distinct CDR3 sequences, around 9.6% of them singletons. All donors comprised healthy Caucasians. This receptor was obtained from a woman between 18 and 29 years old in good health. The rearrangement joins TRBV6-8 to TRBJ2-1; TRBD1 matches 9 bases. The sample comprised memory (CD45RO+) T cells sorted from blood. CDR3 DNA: TGTGCCAGCAGTTATCCGGGACAGGGCGATTACAATGAGCAGTTCTTC. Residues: CASSYPGQGDYNEQFF.